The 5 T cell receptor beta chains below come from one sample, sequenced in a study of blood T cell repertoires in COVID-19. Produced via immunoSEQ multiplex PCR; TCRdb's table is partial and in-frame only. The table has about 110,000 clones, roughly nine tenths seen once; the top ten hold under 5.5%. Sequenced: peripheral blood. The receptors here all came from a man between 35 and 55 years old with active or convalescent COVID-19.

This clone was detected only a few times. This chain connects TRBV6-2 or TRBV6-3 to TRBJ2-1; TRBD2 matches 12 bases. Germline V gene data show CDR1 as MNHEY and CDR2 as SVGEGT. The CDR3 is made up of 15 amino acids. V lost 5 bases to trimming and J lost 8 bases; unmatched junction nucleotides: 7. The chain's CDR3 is CASSPRTSGIDEQFF. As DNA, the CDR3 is TGTGCCAGCAGTCCCCGGACTAGCGGGATCGATGAGCAGTTCTTC.

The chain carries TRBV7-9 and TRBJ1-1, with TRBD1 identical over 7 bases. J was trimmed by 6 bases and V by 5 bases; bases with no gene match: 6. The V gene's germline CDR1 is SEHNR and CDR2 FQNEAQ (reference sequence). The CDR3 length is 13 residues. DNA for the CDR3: TGTGCCAGCAGCCGTGGGACAGTTCCTGAAGCTTTCTTT. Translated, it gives CASSRGTVPEAFF.

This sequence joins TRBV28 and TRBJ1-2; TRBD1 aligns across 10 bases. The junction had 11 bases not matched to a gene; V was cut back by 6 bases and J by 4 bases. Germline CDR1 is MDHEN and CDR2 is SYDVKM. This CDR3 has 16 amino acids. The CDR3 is CASRSTGTGAPYGYTF. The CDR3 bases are TGTGCCAGCAGGTCAACCGGGACAGGGGCGCCCTATGGCTACACCTTC.

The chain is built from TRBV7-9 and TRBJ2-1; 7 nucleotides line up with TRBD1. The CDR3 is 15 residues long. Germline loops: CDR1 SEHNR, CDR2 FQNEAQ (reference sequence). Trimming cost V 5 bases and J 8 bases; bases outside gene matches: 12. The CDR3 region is CASSQTGQARYEQFF. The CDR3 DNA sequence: TGTGCCAGCAGCCAAACCGGACAGGCTCGGTATGAGCAGTTCTTC.

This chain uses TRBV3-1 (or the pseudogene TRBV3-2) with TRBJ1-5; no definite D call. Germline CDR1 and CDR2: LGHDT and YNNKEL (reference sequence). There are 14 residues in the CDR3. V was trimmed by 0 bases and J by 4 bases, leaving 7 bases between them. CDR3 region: CASSQDPLNQPQHF. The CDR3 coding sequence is TGTGCCAGCAGCCAAGATCCCCTGAATCAGCCCCAGCATTTT.